This T cell receptor (beta chain) was identified during a study of Graves' ophthalmopathy and Graves' hyperthyroidism. The authors amplified TCR beta CDR3 regions, and they did so from RNA transcripts for repertoire sequencing. First-round RT-PCR employed HTBI primers, with a second-round multiplex PCR after it. TCRdb passed the multiplex PCR reads through MiXCR, listing each CDR3 protein once. The data show about 220,000 distinct CDR3 sequences, 20% to 25% seen once. This clonotype was seen at least ten times. Germline-derived CDR1 and CDR2 are WNHNN and SYGVQD (reference sequence). Trimming cost V 6 bases and J 2 bases, with 6 bases left between them. The CDR3 loop spans 12 amino acids.

The TCR was taken from a woman in her forties or fifties with Graves' ophthalmopathy. The chain links TRBV10-1 to TRBJ2-3; D remains ambiguous. Sequencing was done on a sample of peripheral blood. CDR3 in amino acids: CASSPNTDTQYF. CDR3 nucleotides: TGCGCCAGCAGCCCCAACACAGATACGCAGTATTTT.